This T cell receptor beta chain was sequenced for a study of Ad26.COV2.S vaccination and SARS-CoV-2 variants. CDR1 and CDR2 (germline): LGHDT, YNNKEL (reference sequence). The CDR3 has 17 amino acids. V shed 0 bases, J shed 7 bases, and the junction held 5 bases outside the gene matches. The treatment denotes: some 19 received Ad26.COV2.S at low or high dose, single or two shots; a few received placebo; per-sample allocation not given. Collection of samples fell on day 63 after the first vaccine or placebo injection. Notes on the study in general: Comparable non-spike TCR breadth was observed in vaccine and placebo recipients.

Concerning this clone: Its antigen is as yet unknown.

The repertoire was sequenced with immunoSEQ multiplex PCR; TCRdb's copy has only in-frame clones and lacks some. The sample has roughly 380,000 clones, 80% to 90% seen once. The TCR originated in a person between 18 and 65 years old who received the Ad26.COV2.S COVID-19 vaccine or a placebo. The chain uses TRBV3-1 (or the pseudogene TRBV3-2) and TRBJ2-1; 14 bases fit TRBD2. Sequenced material: peripheral blood, taken in a trial of Ad26.COV2.S vaccine versus placebo. CDR3 coding DNA: TGTGCCAGCAGCCAAGATCTTGGACTAGCGGGAGGAAATGAGCAGTTCTTC. This encodes CASSQDLGLAGGNEQFF.